This TCR beta chain came from a study of CD8 T cells in Susac syndrome. The sample holds one count of this clonotype. As yet, its antigen is unknown. About 0.5 to 1 ug RNA was reverse transcribed with random hexamers. Amplification of TCR beta CDR3 by immunoSEQ multiplex PCR spanned 54 Vbeta and 13 Jbeta. TCRdb re-derived calls from the immunoSEQ multiplex PCR reads in MiXCR, one entry per CDR3 protein. The sample records about 120,000 distinct CDR3 sequences, roughly 92% being singletons. Findings and caveats of the study: The study admitted that it had a relatively small number of individuals in its TCR sequencing and HLA analysis.

This receptor was taken from a human donor in good health. The material sequenced was CD4+ T cells from PBMCs.

CDR3 protein: CASSPTASSGNTIYF. CDR3 nucleotides: TGTGCCAGCAGCCCTACAGCGAGCTCTGGAAACACCATATATTTT. V usage is TRBV7-3 and J usage is TRBJ1-3; no reliable D call. The CDR3 has 15 amino acids. In germline, CDR1 is SGHTA, CDR2 FQGTGA. Trimming cost V 5 bases and J 0 bases, with 11 bases left between them.